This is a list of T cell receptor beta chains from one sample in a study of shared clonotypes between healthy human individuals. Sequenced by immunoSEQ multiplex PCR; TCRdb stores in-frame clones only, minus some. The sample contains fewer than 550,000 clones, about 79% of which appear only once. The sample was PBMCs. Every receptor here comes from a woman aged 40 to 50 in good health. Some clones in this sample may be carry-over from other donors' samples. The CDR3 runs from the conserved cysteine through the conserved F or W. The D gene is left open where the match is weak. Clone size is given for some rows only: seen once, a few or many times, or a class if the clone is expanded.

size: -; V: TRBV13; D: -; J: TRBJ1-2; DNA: TGTGCCAGCAGCCTTATGTTCAGGAGGAAAGGCTACACCTTC; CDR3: CASSLMFRRKGYTF
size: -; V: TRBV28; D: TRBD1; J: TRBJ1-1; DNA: TGTGCCAGCAGTTCCAGGGGGTATTTTAACACTGAAGCTTTCTTT; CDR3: CASSSRGYFNTEAFF
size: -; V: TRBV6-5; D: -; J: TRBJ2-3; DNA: TGTGCCAGCAGTTACTCTGACAGCACAGATACGCAGTATTTT; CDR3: CASSYSDSTDTQYF
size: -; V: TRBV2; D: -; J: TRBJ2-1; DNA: TGTGCCAGCAGTGAAGATCCGGTGTCCTACAATGAGCAGTTCTTC; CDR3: CASSEDPVSYNEQFF
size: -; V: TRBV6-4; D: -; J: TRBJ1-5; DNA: TGTGCCAGCCTCGGGGCCAACGAGGCTTGCAATCAGCCCCAGCATTTT; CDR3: CASLGANEACNQPQHF
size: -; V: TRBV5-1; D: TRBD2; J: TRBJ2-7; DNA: TGCGCCAGCAGCTTGGCCCTAACTAGCGGGGTGACCTCCGAGCAGTACTTC; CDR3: CASSLALTSGVTSEQYF
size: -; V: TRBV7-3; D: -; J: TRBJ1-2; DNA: TGTGCCAGCAGCTTAGCAGGGACTTCTAACTATGGCTACACCTTC; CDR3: CASSLAGTSNYGYTF
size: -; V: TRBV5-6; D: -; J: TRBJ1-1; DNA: TGTGCCAGCACCCGGACTCTTCGGGGGGCTGAAGCTTTCTTT; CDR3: CASTRTLRGAEAFF
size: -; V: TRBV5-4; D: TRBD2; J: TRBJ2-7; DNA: TGTGCCAGCAGCTTATCCGGGAGGAGCTCCTACGAGCAGTACTTC; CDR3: CASSLSGRSSYEQYF
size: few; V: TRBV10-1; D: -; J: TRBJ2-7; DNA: TGCGCCAGCAGTGAGGGGTTTAGCTCCATCTACGAGCAGTACTTC; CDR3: CASSEGFSSIYEQYF
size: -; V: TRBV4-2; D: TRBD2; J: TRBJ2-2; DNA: TGTGCCAGCAGCCAAGAAGTAGGAGCGGGAGGGCCTCACGGGGAGCTGTTTTTT; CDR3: CASSQEVGAGGPHGELFF
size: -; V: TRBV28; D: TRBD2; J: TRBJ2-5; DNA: TGTGCCAGCAGTACCGGGACTAGCGGCTACCAAGAGACCCAGTACTTC; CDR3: CASSTGTSGYQETQYF
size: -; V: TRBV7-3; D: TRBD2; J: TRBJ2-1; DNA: TGTGCCAGCAGCTTAGCTAGCGGGTCCCCCAATGAGCAGTTCTTC; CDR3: CASSLASGSPNEQFF
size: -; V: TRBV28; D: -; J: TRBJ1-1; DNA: TGTGCCAGCAGTTTAGTTCCCGGGGAGACTGAAGCTTTCTTT; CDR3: CASSLVPGETEAFF
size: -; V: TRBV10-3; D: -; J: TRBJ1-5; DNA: TGTGCCATCAGTGAGTCCAATCAGCCCCAGCATTTT; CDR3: CAISESNQPQHF
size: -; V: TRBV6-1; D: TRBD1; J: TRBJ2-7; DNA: TGTGCCAGCAAGAGGACAGGGTCCTACGAGCAGTACTTC; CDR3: CASKRTGSYEQYF
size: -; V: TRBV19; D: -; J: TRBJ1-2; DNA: TGTGCCAGTAGTCTTTCCAGACACTATGGCTACACCTTC; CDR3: CASSLSRHYGYTF
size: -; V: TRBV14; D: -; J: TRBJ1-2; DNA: TGTGCCAGCAGCCCCCCGGGACACAACTATGGCTACACCTTC; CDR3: CASSPPGHNYGYTF
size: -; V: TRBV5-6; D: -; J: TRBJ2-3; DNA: TGTGCCAGCAGCTCCGGGGCCAGATACACAGATACGCAGTATTTT; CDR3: CASSSGARYTDTQYF
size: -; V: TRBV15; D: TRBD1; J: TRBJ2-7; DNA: TGTGCCACCAGCAGGGGTGGGACAGGGGTTTTGGAGCAGTACTTC; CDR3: CATSRGGTGVLEQYF
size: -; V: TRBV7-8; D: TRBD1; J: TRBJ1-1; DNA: TGTGCCAGCAGACCCACAGGGGGAGAAGCTTTCTTT; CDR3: CASRPTGGEAFF
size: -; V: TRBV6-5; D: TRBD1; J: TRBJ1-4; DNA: TGTGCCAGCAGAAGGAAGACAGGGGGCATTGAAAAACTGTTTTTT; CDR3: CASRRKTGGIEKLFF
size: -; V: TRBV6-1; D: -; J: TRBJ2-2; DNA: TGTGCCAGCAGTGATAGCGGACAGCCGAACACCGGGGAGCTGTTTTTT; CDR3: CASSDSGQPNTGELFF
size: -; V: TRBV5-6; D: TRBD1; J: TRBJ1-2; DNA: TGTGCCAGCAGGGCCGGGACAGGGCCCACTAACTATGGCTACACCTTC; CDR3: CASRAGTGPTNYGYTF
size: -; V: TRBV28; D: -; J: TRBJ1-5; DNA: TGTGCCAGCAGCTGGGGGGGGCAACAGCCCCAGCATTTT; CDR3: CASSWGGQQPQHF
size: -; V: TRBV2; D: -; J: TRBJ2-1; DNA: TGTGCCAGCAGGCTGCGGGAACCCTCCACTCCCCCCTACAATGAGCAGTTCTTC; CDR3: CASRLREPSTPPYNEQFF
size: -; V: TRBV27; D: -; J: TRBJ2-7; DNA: TGTGCCAGCAGTTTATCCAGGGATCTCCACGAGCAGTACTTC; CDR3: CASSLSRDLHEQYF
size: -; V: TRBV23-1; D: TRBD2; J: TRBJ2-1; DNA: TGCGCCAGCAGTCACCGGCTAGCGGGAGGGCCCAGCTGCAATGAGCAGTTCTTC; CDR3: CASSHRLAGGPSCNEQFF
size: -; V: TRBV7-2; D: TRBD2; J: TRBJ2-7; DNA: TGTGCCAGCAGGATACTAGCGGGTGATACCTACGAGCAGTACTTC; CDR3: CASRILAGDTYEQYF
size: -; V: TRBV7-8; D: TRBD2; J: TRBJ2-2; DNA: TGTGCCAGCAGCTCACTCACTAGCGGGAGGGCCAAAACCGGGGAGCTGTTTTTT; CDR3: CASSSLTSGRAKTGELFF
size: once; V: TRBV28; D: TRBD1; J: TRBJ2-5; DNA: TGTGCCAGCCAAACCGGGACAGGGAGGGAGACCCAGTACTTC; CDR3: CASQTGTGRETQYF
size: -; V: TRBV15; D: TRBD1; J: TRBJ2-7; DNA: TGTGCCACCAGCAGAGATCAAGGGGACAGGGGCCCGGGCGAGCAGTACTTC; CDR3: CATSRDQGDRGPGEQYF
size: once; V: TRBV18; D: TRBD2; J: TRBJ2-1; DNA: TGTGCCAGCTCACTCAGCCCGACTAGCGGGAGGGCTGAGCAGTTCTTC; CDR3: CASSLSPTSGRAEQFF
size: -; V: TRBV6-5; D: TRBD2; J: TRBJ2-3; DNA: TGTGCCAGCAGTTACTCGACTAGCGGGAGGGTAGGGACGCAGTATTTT; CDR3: CASSYSTSGRVGTQYF
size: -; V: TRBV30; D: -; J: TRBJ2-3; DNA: TGTGCCTGGAGTGGGGGCCTCGGAGATACGCAGTATTTT; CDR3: CAWSGGLGDTQYF
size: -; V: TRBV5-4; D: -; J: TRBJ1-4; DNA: TGTGCCAGCAGCTTGGGACTCGGTGATGAAAAACTGTTTTTT; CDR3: CASSLGLGDEKLFF
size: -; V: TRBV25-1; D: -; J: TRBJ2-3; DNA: TGTGCCAGCAGTGAAATTCTAGGAGTATATACGCAGTATTTT; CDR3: CASSEILGVYTQYF
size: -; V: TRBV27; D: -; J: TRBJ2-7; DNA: TGTGCCAGCAGCACCCGGGGAGGCTCCTACGAGCAGTACTTC; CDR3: CASSTRGGSYEQYF
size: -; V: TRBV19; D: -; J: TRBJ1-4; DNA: TGTGCCAGTAGCAATACCGACGGACCCGGAGGGGAAAAACTGTTTTTT; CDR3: CASSNTDGPGGEKLFF
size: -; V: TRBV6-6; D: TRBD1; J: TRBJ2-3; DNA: TGTGCCAGCAGAACGACAGGGAACACAGATACGCAGTATTTT; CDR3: CASRTTGNTDTQYF
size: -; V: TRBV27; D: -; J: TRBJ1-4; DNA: TGTGCCAGCAGTTTAGTCCAGAATGAAAAACTGTTTTTT; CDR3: CASSLVQNEKLFF
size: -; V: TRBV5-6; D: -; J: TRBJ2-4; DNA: TGTGCCAGCAGCTTGTGGGCTTCCAAAAACATTCAGTACTTC; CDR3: CASSLWASKNIQYF
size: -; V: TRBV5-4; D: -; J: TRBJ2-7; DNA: TGTGCCAGCAGCTTAGGAGGGGCCCCCGTTCACTACGAGCAGTACTTC; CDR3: CASSLGGAPVHYEQYF
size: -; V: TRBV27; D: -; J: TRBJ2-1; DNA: TGTGCCAGCAGGCGACAAACTTACAATGAGCAGTTCTTC; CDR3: CASRRQTYNEQFF
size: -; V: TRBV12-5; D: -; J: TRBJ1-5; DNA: TGTGCTAGTGGTTTGTCCGAAAGGTCGCCCCAGCATTTT; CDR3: CASGLSERSPQHF
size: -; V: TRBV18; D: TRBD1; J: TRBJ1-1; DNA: TGTGCCAGCTCACCACAGGGGGCGAACACTGAAGCTTTCTTT; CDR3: CASSPQGANTEAFF
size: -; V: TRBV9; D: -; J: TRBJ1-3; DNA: TGTGCCAGCAGCGTAGCCCCAGGGGACACTTCCTCTGGAAACACCATATATTTT; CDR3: CASSVAPGDTSSGNTIYF
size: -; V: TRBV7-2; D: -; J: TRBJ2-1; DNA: TGTGCCAGCAGCAAACGGACTGGACCGGGAGTTGAGCAGTTCTTC; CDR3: CASSKRTGPGVEQFF
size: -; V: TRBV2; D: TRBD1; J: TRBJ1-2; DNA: TGTGCATCCAGCCCCCGACAGGGCGGCAATGGCTACACCTTC; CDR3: CASSPRQGGNGYTF
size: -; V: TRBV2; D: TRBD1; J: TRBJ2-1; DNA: TGTGCCAGCAAAATGCCGGGACAGGGGACGGGGGGGCACAATGAGCAGTTCTTC; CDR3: CASKMPGQGTGGHNEQFF
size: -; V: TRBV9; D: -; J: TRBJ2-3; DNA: TGTGCCAGCAGCGTATCCGAGGGAGTGGCAGATACGCAGTATTTT; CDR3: CASSVSEGVADTQYF
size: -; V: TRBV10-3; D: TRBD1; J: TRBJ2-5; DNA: TGTGCCATCAGCGCGGACAGGGGGACGTGGGAGACCCAGTACTTC; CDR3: CAISADRGTWETQYF
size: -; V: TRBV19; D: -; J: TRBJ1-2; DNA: TGTGCCAGTAGTATCCCTACCAAGAATGGCTACACCTTC; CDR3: CASSIPTKNGYTF
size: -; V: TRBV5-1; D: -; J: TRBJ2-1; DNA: TGCGCCAGCAGCTTGAGGGCGGGGTTGGACAATGAGCAGTTCTTC; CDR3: CASSLRAGLDNEQFF
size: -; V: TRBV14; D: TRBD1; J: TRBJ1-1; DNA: TGTGCCAGCACCTGGACAGGGGGGACTGAAGCTTTCTTT; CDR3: CASTWTGGTEAFF